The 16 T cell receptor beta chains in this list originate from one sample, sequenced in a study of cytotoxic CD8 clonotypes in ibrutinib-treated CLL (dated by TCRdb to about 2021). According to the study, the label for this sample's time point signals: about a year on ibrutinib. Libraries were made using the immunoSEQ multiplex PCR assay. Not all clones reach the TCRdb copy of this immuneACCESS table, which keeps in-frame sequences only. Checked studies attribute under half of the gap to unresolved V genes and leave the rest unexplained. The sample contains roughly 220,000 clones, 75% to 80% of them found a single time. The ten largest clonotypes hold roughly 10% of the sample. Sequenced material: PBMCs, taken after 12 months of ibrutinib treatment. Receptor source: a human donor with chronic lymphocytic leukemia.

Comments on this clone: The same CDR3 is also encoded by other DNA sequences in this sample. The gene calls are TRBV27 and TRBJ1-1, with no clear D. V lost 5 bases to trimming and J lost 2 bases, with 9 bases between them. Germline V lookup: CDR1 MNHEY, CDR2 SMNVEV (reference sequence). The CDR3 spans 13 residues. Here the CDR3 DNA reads TGTGCCAGCAGTCTAACAGAAAACACTGAAGCTTTCTTT. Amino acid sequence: CASSLTENTEAFF.

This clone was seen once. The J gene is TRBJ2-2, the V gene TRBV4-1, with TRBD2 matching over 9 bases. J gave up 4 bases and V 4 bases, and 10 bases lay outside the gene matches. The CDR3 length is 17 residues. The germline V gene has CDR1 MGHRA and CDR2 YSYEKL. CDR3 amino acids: CASSLQRVAGVTGELFF. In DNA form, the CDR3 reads TGCGCCAGCAGCCTCCAAAGGGTAGCGGGAGTCACCGGGGAGCTGTTTTTT.

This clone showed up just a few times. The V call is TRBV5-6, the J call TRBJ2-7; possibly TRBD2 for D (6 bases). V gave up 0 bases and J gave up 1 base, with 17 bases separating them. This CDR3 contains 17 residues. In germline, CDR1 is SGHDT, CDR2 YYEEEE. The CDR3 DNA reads TGTGCCAGCAGCTTGGTGAGGGGCGGGAAGGGGTCCTACGAGCAGTACTTC. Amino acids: CASSLVRGGKGSYEQYF.

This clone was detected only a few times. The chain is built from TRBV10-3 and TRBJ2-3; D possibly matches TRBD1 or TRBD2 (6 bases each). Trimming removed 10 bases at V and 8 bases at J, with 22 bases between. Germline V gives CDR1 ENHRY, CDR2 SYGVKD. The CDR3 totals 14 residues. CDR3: CATETGGLRATQYF. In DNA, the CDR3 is TGTGCCACGGAGACAGGAGGGTTGCGCGCTACGCAGTATTTT.

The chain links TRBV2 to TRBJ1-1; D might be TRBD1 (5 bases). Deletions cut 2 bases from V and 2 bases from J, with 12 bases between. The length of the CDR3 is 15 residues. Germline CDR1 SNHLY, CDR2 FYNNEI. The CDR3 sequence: CASSERGPKNTEAFF. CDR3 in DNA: TGTGCCAGCAGTGAACGGGGCCCCAAAAACACTGAAGCTTTCTTT.

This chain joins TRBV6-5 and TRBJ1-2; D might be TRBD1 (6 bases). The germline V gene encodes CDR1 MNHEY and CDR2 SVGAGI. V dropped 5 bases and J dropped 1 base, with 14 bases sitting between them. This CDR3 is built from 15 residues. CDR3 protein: CASSPTGLLNYGYTF. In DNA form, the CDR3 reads TGTGCCAGCAGTCCTACAGGGCTACTTAACTATGGCTACACCTTC.

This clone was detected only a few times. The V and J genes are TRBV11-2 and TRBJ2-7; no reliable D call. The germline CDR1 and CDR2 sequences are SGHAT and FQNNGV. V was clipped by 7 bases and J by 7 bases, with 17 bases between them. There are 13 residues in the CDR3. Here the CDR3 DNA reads TGTGCCAGCACCGTCGGGTCTGCGAGGGAGCAGTACTTC. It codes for CASTVGSAREQYF.

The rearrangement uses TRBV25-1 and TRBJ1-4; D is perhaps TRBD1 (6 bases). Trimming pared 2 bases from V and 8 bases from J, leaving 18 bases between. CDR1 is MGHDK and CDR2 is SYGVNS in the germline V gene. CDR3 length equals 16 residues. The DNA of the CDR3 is TGTGCCAGCAGTGAACCCTCCGGGGGGCGCCGGGAAAAACTGTTTTTT. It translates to CASSEPSGGRREKLFF.

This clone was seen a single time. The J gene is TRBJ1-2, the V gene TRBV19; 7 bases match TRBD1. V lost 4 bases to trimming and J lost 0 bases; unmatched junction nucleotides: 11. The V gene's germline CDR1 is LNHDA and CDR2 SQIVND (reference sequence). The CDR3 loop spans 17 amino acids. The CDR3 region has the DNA TGTGCCAGTAGTACTCTCTCCGCCGGACAGGCTAACTATGGCTACACCTTC. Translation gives CASSTLSAGQANYGYTF.

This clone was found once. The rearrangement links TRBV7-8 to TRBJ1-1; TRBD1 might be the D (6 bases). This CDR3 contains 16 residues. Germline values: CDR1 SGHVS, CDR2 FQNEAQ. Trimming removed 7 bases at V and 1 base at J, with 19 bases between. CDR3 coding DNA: TGTGCCAGCAACCCTCGCGGGGGGGGCTCGAACACTGAAGCTTTCTTT. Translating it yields CASNPRGGGSNTEAFF.

The CDR3 is CASSLDIGLAVYEQYF. The CDR3 DNA sequence: TGCGCCAGCAGCTTGGATATAGGACTAGCGGTCTACGAGCAGTACTTC. The chain carries TRBV5-1 and TRBJ2-7, with 10 bases that match TRBD2. CDR3 size: 16 residues. The junction had 6 bases not matched to a gene; V was cut back by 0 bases and J by 3 bases. Germline assignment: CDR1 SGHRS and CDR2 YFSETQ.

CDR3 loop: CASTTLAVHEQYF. CDR3 DNA: TGTGCCAGCACTACACTAGCGGTGCACGAGCAGTACTTC. V and J are TRBV2 and TRBJ2-7; 8 nucleotides agree with TRBD2. This CDR3 spans 13 amino acids. Per germline, CDR1 SNHLY and CDR2 FYNNEI. J gave up 5 bases and V 7 bases, and 7 bases lay outside the gene matches.

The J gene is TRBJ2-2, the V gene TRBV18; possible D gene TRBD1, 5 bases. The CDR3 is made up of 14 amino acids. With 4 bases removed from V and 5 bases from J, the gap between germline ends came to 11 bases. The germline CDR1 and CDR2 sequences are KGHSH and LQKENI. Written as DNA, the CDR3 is TGTGCCAGCTCACTTCAGGGTAGGACCGGGGAGCTGTTTTTT. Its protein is CASSLQGRTGELFF. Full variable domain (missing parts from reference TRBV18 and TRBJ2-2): NAGVMQNPRHLVRRRGQEARLRCSPMKGHSHVYWYRQLPEEGLKFMVYLQKENIIDESGMPKERFSAEFPKEGPSILRIQQVVRGDSAAYFCASSLQGRTGELFFGEGSRLTVL.

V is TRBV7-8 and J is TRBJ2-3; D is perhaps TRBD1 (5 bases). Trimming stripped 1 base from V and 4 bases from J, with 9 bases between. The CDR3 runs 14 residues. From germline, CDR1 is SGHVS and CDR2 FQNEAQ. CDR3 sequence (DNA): TGTGCCAGCAGCTTAGTCGTAGGGGCAGATACGCAGTATTTT. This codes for CASSLVVGADTQYF.

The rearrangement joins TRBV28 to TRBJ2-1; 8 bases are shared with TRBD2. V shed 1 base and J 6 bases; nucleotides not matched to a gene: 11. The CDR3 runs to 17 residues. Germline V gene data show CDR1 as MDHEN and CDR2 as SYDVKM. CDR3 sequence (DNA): TGTGCCAGCAGTTTATTAGTTGGCGGGGGGACGGCCAATGAGCAGTTCTTC. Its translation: CASSLLVGGGTANEQFF.

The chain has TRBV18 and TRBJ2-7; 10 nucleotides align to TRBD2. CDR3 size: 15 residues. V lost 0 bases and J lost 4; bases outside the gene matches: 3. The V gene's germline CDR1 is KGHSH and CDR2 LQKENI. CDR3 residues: CASSPPSGGAYEQYF. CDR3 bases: TGTGCCAGCTCACCACCGAGCGGGGGGGCGTACGAGCAGTACTTC.